The clone carrying this T cell receptor (beta chain) appeared a single time. The junction shows a germline mismatch at one end, possibly a read error. This CDR3 has 14 amino acids. Germline values: CDR1 SQVTM, CDR2 ANQGSEA. The data were taken from a study of PD-1 blockade in mismatch repair-deficient tumors. Profiled with immunoSEQ multiplex PCR; TCRdb holds only in-frame clones, not every one. The sample carries tens of thousands of clones, 65% to 85% recorded once. This chain connects TRBV29-1 to TRBJ1-2, with D unclear. Sequenced here: peripheral blood, sampled 12 weeks after starting pembrolizumab. The sequence derives from an adult with mismatch repair-deficient cancer. The CDR3 loop reads CSVEGAGFNYGYTF. In nucleotides, the CDR3 is TGCAGCGTCGAAGGAGCGGGGTTTAACTATGGCTACACCTTC.